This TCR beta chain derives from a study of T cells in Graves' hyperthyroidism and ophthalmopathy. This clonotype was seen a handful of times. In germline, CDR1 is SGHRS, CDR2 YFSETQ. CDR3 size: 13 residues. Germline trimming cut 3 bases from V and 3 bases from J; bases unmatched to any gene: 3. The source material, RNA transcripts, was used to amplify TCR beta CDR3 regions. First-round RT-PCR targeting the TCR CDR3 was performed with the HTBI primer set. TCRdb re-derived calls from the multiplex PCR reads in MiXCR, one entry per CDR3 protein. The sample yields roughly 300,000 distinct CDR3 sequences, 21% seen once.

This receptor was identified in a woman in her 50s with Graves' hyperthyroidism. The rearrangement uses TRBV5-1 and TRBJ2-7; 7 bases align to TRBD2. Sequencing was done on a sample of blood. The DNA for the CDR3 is TGCGCCAGCAGCTCGGGGGGAAACTACGAGCAGTACTTC. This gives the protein CASSSGGNYEQYF.